This entry is about one TCR beta chain. The data derive from a study of blood T cell repertoires in COVID-19. Study as a whole: Both acute and convalescent COVID-19 samples were obtained from the United States, Italy and Spain. Sources were T cells, B-cell-depleted T cells, or PBMCs; the material itself was cDNA or gDNA.

TCRdb's copy holds only in-frame clones and misses some; the assay was immunoSEQ multiplex PCR. Of 170,000 or so clones in the sample, over 80% were seen once. Per germline, CDR1 SGHTA and CDR2 FQGNSA. CDR3 length equals 15 residues. With 5 bases clipped from V and 1 base from J, the junction kept 5 bases outside the gene matches. This chain connects TRBV7-2 to TRBJ2-3, with TRBD1 matching over 8 bases. Sequenced input: peripheral blood. The source of this sequence is a woman in her sixties with acute or convalescent COVID-19. The CDR3 DNA is TGTGCCAGCAGCCCAGGGGGCGGCCGCACAGATACGCAGTATTTT. Translation: CASSPGGGRTDTQYF.